This record looks at one TCR beta chain sequence and its context. Its antigen remains unidentified. These data belong to a study of lymphopenia after photon versus proton radiotherapy. Clones were sequenced by immunoSEQ multiplex PCR, and TCRdb holds only the in-frame ones, with some missing. The repertoire holds around 64,000 clones, less than 95% seen once, with 2% to 2.5% in the top ten. Study-wide findings and caveats: Larger post-nadir TCR diversity loss correlated inversely with survival in deceased patients. Post-nadir diversity loss with photons came from oligoclonal expansion, particularly CD8+ Temra cells. Survival link was tested only in deceased patients; proton benefit remains a possibility. Photon-treated patients lost naive T cells and TCR diversity; proton-treated stayed stable.

The sequence was obtained from a woman aged 40 to 55 with cholangiocarcinoma. Specimen: peripheral blood, collected from a patient treated with photon-based radiotherapy.

The CDR3 loop reads CASSITQNTGELFF. The CDR3 DNA is TGTGCCAGCAGCATCACTCAGAACACCGGGGAGCTGTTTTTT. V usage is TRBV7-9 and J usage is TRBJ2-2; D not resolved. The CDR3 length is 14 residues. With 5 bases removed from V and 1 base from J, the gap between germline ends came to 8 bases. The germline gives CDR1 SEHNR, CDR2 FQNEAQ (reference sequence).